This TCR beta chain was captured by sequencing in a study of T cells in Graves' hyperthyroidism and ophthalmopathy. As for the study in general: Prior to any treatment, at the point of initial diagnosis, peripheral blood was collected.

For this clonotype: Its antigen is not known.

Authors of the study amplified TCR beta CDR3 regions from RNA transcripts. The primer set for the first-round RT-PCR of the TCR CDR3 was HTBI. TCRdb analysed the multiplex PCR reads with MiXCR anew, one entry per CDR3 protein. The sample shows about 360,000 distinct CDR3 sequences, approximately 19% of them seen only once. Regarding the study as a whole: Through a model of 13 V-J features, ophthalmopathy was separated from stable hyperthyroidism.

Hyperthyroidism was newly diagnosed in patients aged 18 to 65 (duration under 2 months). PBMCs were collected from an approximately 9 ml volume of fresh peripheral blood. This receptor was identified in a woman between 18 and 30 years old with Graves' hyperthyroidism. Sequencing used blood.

Written as DNA, the CDR3 is TGTGCCAGCAGTTACTCGACGCGCCGGGACAGGGTGCCCTACGAGCAGTACTTC. Residues: CASSYSTRRDRVPYEQYF. The V and J genes are TRBV6-2 or TRBV6-3 and TRBJ2-7; 9 bases agree with TRBD1. J was trimmed by 2 bases and V by 0 bases; bases with no gene match: 11. The germline CDR1 and CDR2 sequences are MNHEY and SVGEGT. The CDR3 extends over 18 amino acids.